Listed here are 8 T cell receptor beta chains from one sample, sequenced in a study of T cells after posttransplantation cyclophosphamide. Only in-frame clones appear in the TCRdb table, and some are missing; sequencing was by immunoSEQ multiplex PCR. Of around 66,000 clones detected, 80% to 95% appear once; the ten largest clones hold around 3.1%. Sequenced input: PBMCs. These receptors all stem from a woman in her 30s in good health and a related stem cell transplant donor.

The chain recombines TRBV7-6 with TRBJ2-3; no reliable D call. In germline, CDR1 is SGHVS, CDR2 FNYEAQ. The germline V and J ends were trimmed by 0 bases and 4 bases, with 8 bases remaining between them. CDR3 length: 14 amino acids. The CDR3 sequence: CASSLASEADTQYF. CDR3 DNA: TGTGCCAGCAGCTTAGCTTCAGAGGCAGATACGCAGTATTTT.

Regarding this clone: This sample also contains other DNA sequences that code for the same CDR3. This chain connects TRBV7-8 to TRBJ2-2; D not certain. Germline CDR1 is SGHVS and CDR2 is FQNEAQ. V was shortened by 1 base and J by 0 bases, with 6 bases between the two germline ends. The CDR3 is made up of 15 amino acids. The CDR3 loop reads CASSLVSANTGELFF. As DNA, the CDR3 is TGTGCCAGCAGCTTAGTTTCAGCGAACACCGGGGAGCTGTTTTTT.

The chain employs TRBV28 and TRBJ1-5; D may be TRBD1 (6 bases). V lost 8 bases to trimming and J lost 4 bases, with 18 bases between them. The V gene's germline CDR1 is MDHEN and CDR2 SYDVKM. The CDR3 contains 15 residues. In DNA, the CDR3 is TGTGCCAGCCGGAAGAGGGGGAGAGTGAATCAGCCCCAGCATTTT. It translates to CASRKRGRVNQPQHF.

The chain has TRBV7-9 and TRBJ2-5, with TRBD1 as a possible D gene (6 bases). CDR3 length: 13 amino acids. The V and J ends lost 5 bases and 2 bases respectively, with 9 bases between them. Looked up from germline, CDR1 is SEHNR and CDR2 is FQNEAQ (reference sequence). The CDR3, as DNA: TGTGCCAGCAGCAGGGGGTATCAAGAGACCCAGTACTTC. Residues: CASSRGYQETQYF.

This chain joins TRBV6-5 and TRBJ2-5; 12 bases are shared with TRBD2. This CDR3 spans 15 amino acids. J was trimmed by 5 bases and V by 4 bases; bases with no gene match: 5. From germline, CDR1 is MNHEY and CDR2 SVGAGI. CDR3 amino acids: CASSSSGGDRETQYF. CDR3 nucleotide sequence: TGTGCCAGCAGTTCTAGCGGGGGGGATCGGGAGACCCAGTACTTC.

The chain is built from TRBV29-1 and TRBJ2-3, with D maybe TRBD1 (5 bases). Trimming removed 4 bases from V and 6 bases from J, with 14 bases in between. Germline assignment: CDR1 SQVTM and CDR2 ANQGSEA. This CDR3 spans 13 amino acids. DNA for the CDR3: TGCAGCGTTGTTAGGCAGGGAACCGATACGCAGTATTTT. Translated, it gives CSVVRQGTDTQYF.

The genes are TRBV4-3 and TRBJ1-5, with D possibly TRBD1 on 5 matching bases. Germline CDR1 reads LGHNA; CDR2 reads YSLEER. CDR3 length equals 14 residues. V gave up 2 bases and J gave up 7 bases, with 12 bases separating them. The chain's CDR3 is CASSQNRLSQPQHF. The CDR3 region has the DNA TGCGCCAGCAGCCAAAACAGGCTGTCACAGCCCCAGCATTTT.

The rearrangement uses TRBV25-1 and TRBJ1-2; TRBD1 matches 8 bases. The CDR3 runs 14 residues. In germline, CDR1 is MGHDK, CDR2 SYGVNS. V lost 4 bases, J lost 8 bases, and 9 bases stayed unmatched. The CDR3 DNA is TGTGCCAGCAGTGGCGGACAGGGTAGGCTGGGCTACACCTTC. This encodes CASSGGQGRLGYTF.